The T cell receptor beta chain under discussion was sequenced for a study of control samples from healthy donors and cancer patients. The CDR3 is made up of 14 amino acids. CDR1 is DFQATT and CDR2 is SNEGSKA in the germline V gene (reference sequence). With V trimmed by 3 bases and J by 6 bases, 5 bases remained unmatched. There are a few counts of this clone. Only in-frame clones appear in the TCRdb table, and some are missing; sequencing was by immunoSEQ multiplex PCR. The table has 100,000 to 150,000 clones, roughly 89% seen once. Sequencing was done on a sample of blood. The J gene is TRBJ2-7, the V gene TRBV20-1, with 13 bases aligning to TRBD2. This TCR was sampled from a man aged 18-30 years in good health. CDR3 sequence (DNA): TGCAGTGCTAGTCCGGGACTAGCGGGATCCGAGCAGTACTTC. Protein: CSASPGLAGSEQYF.